What follows are 3 T cell receptor beta chains derived from one specimen sequenced in a study of shared clonotypes between healthy human individuals. Some clones are missing from TCRdb's copy, which holds only in-frame ones; the method was immunoSEQ multiplex PCR. The table shows approximately 980,000 clones, with around three quarters occurring only once. Sequencing was performed on memory CD4+ T cells sorted from blood. Subset given: CD45RA-negative fraction. These receptors were taken from a man younger than 35 in good health.

This chain links TRBV12-2 with TRBJ2-5; TRBD1, the table's D call, lacks a check against the DNA. TRBV12-2 is listed as a pseudogene. This CDR3 has 18 residues. The CDR3 region has the DNA TGTGCAAGTCGCTCAAAACCCCCCCCGTTCGACAGAGAAGAGACCCAGTACTTC. Protein product: CASRSKPPPFDREETQYF.

The chain carries TRBV2 and TRBJ2-1; possibly TRBD2 for D (6 bases). Trimming took off 6 bases at V and 6 bases at J, with 21 bases between the two ends. Germline V gene sequence: CDR1 SNHLY, CDR2 FYNNEI. This CDR3 comprises 16 residues. CDR3 coding DNA: TGTGCCAGCAGGGGCACCACCGGGGGAACACGCAATGAGCAGTTCTTC. Protein: CASRGTTGGTRNEQFF.

This clone was counted a few times. Distinct nucleotide sequences in the sample also encode this CDR3. This sequence joins TRBV14 and TRBJ2-2, with D hard to call. CDR3 length: 14 amino acids. The V and J ends lost 1 base and 4 bases respectively, with 7 bases between them. Looked up from germline, CDR1 is SGHDN and CDR2 is FVKESK. CDR3 coding DNA: TGTGCCAGCAGCCAAGTGCTGTCCACCGGGGAGCTGTTTTTT. The encoded protein is CASSQVLSTGELFF.